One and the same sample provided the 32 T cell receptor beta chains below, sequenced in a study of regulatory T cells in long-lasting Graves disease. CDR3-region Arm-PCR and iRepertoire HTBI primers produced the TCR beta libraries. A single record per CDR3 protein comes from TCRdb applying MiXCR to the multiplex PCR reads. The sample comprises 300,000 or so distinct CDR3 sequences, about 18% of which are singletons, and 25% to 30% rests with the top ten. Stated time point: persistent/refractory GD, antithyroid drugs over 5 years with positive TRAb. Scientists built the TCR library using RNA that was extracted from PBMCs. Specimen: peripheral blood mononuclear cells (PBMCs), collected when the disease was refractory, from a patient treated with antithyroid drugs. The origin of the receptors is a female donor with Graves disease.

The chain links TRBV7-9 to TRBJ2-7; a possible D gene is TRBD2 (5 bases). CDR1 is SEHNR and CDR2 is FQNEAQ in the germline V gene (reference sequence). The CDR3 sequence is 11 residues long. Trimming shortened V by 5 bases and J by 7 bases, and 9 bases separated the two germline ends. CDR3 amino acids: CASSHPGEQYF. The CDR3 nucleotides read TGTGCCAGCAGCCATCCGGGGGAGCAGTACTTC.

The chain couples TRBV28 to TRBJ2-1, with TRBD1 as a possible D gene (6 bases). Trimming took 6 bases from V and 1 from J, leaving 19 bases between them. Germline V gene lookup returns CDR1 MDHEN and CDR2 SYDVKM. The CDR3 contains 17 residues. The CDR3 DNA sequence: TGTGCCAGCAGGGGGGCCTCAGCGAGTCTATCCTACAATGAGCAGTTCTTC. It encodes CASRGASASLSYNEQFF. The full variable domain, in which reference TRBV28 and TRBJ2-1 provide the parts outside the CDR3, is DVKVTQSSRYLVKRTGEKVFLECVQDMDHENMFWYRQDPGLGLRLIYFSYDVKMKEKGDIPEGYSVSREKKERFSLILESASTNQTSMYLCASRGASASLSYNEQFFGPGTRLTVL.

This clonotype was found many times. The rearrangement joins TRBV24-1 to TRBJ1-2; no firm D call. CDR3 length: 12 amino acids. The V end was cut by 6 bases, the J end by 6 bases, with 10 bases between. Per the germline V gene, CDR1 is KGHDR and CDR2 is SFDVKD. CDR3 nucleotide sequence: TGTGCCACCAGTTCGCAGTCTGATGGCTACACCTTC. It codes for CATSSQSDGYTF.

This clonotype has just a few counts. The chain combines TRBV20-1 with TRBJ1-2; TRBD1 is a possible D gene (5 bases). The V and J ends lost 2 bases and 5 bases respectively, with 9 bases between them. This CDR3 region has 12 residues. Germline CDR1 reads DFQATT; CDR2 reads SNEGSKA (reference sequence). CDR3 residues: CSARQGGYGYTF. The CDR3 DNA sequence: TGCAGTGCTAGACAGGGAGGGTATGGCTACACCTTC.

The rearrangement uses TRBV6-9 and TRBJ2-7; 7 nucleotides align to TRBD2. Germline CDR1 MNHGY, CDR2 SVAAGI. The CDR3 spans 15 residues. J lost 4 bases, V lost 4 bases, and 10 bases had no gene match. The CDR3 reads CASSSHSGSQYEQYF. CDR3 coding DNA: TGTGCCAGCAGTTCCCATAGCGGGTCGCAGTACGAGCAGTACTTC.

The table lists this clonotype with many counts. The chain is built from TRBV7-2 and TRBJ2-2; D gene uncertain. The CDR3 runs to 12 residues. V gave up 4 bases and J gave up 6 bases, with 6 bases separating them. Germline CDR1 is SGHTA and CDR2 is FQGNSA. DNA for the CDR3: TGTGCCAGCAGCTCGTGGCCCGGGGAGCTGTTTTTT. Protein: CASSSWPGELFF.

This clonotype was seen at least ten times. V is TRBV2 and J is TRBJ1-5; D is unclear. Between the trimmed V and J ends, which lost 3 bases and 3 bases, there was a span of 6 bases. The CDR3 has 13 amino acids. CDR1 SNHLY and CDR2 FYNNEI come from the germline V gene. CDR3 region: CASSDGNNQPQHF. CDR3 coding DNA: TGTGCCAGCAGTGACGGCAACAATCAGCCCCAGCATTTT. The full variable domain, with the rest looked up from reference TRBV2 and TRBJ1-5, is EPEVTQTPSHQVTQMGQEVILRCVPISNHLYFYWYRQILGQKVEFLVSFYNNEISEKSEIFDDQFSVERPDGSNFTLKIRSTKLEDSAMYFCASSDGNNQPQHFGDGTRLSIL.

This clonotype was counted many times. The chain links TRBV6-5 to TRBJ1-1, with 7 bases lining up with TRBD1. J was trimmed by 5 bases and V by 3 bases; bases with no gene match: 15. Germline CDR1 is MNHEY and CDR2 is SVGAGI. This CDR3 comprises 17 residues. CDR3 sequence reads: CASSYRTVTGRATEAFF. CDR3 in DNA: TGTGCCAGCAGTTATAGAACAGTGACAGGGAGGGCGACTGAAGCTTTCTTT.

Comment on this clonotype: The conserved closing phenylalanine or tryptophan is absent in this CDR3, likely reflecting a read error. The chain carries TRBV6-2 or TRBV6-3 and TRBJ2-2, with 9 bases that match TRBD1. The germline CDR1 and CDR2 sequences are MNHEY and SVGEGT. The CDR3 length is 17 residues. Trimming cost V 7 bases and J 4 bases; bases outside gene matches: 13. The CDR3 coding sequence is TGTGCCAGCAAAAGAAAACCGGGACAGGGTAGCACCGGGGAGCTGTTTCTT. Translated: CASKRKPGQGSTGELFL.

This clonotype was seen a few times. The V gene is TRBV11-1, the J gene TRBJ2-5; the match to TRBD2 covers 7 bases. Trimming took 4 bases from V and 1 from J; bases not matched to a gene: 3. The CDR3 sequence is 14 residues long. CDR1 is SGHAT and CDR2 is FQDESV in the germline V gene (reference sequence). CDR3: CASSSGTIQETQYF. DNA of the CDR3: TGTGCCAGCAGCTCCGGGACTATCCAAGAGACCCAGTACTTC.

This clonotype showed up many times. In DNA form, the CDR3 reads TGTGCCAGCAGAACAGCGTTCAGGGGAGCTACTGAAGCTTTCTTT. Protein: CASRTAFRGATEAFF. J is TRBJ1-1 and V is TRBV11-2, with a tentative D call TRBD1 (6 bases). Germline CDR1 and CDR2: SGHAT and FQNNGV. The ends were cut back, 6 bases at V and 5 bases at J, with 19 bases in the middle. The CDR3 covers 15 residues.

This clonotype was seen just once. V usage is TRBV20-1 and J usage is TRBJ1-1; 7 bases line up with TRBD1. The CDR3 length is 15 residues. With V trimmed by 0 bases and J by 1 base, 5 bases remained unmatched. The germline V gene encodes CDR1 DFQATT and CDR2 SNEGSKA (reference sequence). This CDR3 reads CSARDPAGGNTEAFF. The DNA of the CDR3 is TGCAGTGCTAGAGATCCGGCAGGGGGGAACACTGAAGCTTTCTTT.

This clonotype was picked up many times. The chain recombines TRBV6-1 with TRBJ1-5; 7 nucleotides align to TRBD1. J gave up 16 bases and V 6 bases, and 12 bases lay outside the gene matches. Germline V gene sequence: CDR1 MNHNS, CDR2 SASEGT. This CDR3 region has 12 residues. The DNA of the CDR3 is TGTGCCAGCAGCCACAGGGGTGGGAATGCACATTTT. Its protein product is CASSHRGGNAHF.

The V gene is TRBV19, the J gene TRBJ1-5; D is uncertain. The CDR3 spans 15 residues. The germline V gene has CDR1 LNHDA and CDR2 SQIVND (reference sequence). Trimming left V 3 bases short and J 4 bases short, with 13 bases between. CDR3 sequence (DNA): TGTGCCAGTAGTATGGCGGGGAGGAGTAATCAGCCCCAGCATTTT. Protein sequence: CASSMAGRSNQPQHF.

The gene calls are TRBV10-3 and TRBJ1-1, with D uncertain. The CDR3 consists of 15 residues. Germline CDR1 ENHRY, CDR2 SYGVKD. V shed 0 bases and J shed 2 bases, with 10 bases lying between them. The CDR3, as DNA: TGTGCCATCAGTGAGTCGTGGGGTTACAACACTGAAGCTTTCTTT. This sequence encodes CAISESWGYNTEAFF.

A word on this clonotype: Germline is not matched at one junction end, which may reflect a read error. The CDR3 bases are TGTGCCAGTAGATTAACGAGGGGGCGAGGTGAAAGACTGTTTTTT. The encoded protein is CASRLTRGRGERLFF. This chain joins TRBV19 and TRBJ1-4; 7 bases fit TRBD1. The V gene's germline CDR1 is LNHDA and CDR2 SQIVND (reference sequence). The length of the CDR3 is 15 residues. Together with reference TRBV19 and TRBJ1-4, the CDR3 gives the full variable domain: DGGITQSPKYLFRKEGQNVTLSCEQNLNHDAMYWYRQDPGQGLRLIYYSQIVNDFQKGDIAEGYSVSREKKESFPLTVTSAQKNPTAFYLCASRLTRGRGERLFFGSGTQLSVL.

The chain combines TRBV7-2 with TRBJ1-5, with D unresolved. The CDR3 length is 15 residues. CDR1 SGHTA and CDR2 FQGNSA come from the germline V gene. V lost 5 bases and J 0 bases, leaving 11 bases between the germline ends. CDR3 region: CASSLGFYSNQPQHF. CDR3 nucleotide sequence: TGTGCCAGCAGCCTAGGGTTTTATAGCAATCAGCCCCAGCATTTT.

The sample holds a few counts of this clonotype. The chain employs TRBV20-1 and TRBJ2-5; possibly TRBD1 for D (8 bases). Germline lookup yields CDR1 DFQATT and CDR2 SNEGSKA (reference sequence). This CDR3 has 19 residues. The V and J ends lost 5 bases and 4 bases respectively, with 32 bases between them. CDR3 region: CSAPGRGGGGQGLRETQYF. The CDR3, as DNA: TGCAGTGCTCCCGGAAGGGGAGGGGGTGGACAGGGCCTTAGAGAGACCCAGTACTTC.

CDR3: CASRINRDCGYTF. The CDR3 region has the DNA TGTGCCAGCAGAATTAACAGGGACTGTGGCTACACCTTC. V and J are TRBV11-2 and TRBJ1-2; tentatively, D is TRBD1 (6 bases). V shed 6 bases and J shed 7 bases, with 15 bases lying between them. The CDR3 covers 13 residues. CDR1 and CDR2 (germline): SGHAT, FQNNGV.

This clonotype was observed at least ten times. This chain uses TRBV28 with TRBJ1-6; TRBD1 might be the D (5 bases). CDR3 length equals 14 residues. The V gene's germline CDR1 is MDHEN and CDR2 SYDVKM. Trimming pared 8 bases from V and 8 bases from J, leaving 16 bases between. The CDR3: CASETLRDYSPLHF. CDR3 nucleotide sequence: TGTGCCAGCGAAACTCTCAGGGATTATTCACCCCTCCACTTT.

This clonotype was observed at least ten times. CDR3 in amino acids: CASSLAITREETQYF. The CDR3 DNA reads as TGTGCCAGCAGCTTAGCTATAACCCGGGAGGAGACCCAGTACTTC. The V call is TRBV7-2, the J call TRBJ2-5; maybe TRBD2 (6 bases). Trimming stripped 0 bases from V and 5 bases from J, with 13 bases between. This CDR3 is 15 amino acids long. CDR1 SGHTA and CDR2 FQGNSA come from the germline V gene. The full variable domain, its missing parts supplied by reference TRBV7-2 and TRBJ2-5, is GAGVSQSPSNKVTEKGKDVELRCDPISGHTALYWYRQSLGQGLEFLIYFQGNSAPDKSGLPSDRFSAERTGGSVSTLTIQRTQQEDSAVYLCASSLAITREETQYFGPGTRLLVL.

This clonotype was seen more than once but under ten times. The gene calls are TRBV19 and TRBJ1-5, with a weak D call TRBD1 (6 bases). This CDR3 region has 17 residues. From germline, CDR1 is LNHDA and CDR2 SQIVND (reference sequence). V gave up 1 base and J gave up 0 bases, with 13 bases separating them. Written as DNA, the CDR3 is TGTGCCAGTAGTATAGTGTACGGACAGCATAGCAATCAGCCCCAGCATTTT. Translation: CASSIVYGQHSNQPQHF. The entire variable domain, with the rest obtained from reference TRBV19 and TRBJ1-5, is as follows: DGGITQSPKYLFRKEGQNVTLSCEQNLNHDAMYWYRQDPGQGLRLIYYSQIVNDFQKGDIAEGYSVSREKKESFPLTVTSAQKNPTAFYLCASSIVYGQHSNQPQHFGDGTRLSIL.

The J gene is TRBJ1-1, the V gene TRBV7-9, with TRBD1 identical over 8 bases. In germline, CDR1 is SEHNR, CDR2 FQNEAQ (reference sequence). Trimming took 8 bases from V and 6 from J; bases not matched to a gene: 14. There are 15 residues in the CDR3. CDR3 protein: CASFIGQGFFPEAFF. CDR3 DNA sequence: TGTGCCAGCTTTATTGGACAGGGATTTTTTCCTGAAGCTTTCTTT.

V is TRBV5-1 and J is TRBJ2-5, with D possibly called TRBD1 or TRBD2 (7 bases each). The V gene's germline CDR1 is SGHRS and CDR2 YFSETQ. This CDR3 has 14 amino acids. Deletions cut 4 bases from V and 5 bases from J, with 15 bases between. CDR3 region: CASSGGDSRETQYF. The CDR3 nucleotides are TGCGCCAGCAGCGGGGGGGACAGCAGGGAGACCCAGTACTTC.

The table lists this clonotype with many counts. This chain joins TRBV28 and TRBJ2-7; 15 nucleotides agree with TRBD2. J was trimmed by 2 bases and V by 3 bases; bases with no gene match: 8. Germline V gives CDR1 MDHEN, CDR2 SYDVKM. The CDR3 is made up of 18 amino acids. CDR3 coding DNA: TGTGCCAGCAGTTTCCTAGGACTAGCGGGAGGGCCAACCTACGAGCAGTACTTC. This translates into CASSFLGLAGGPTYEQYF.

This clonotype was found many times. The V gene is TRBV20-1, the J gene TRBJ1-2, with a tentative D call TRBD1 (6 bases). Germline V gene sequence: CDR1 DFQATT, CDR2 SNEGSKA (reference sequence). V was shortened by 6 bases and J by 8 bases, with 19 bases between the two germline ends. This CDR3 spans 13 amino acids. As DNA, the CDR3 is TGCAGTGCCCCCGACCCCAGGGGCTTAGGCTACACCTTC. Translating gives CSAPDPRGLGYTF.

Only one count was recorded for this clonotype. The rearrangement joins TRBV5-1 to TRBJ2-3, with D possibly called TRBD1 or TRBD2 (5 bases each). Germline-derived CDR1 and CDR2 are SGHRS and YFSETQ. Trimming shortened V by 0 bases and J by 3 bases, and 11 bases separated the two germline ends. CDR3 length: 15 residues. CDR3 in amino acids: CASSLAGPGTDTQYF. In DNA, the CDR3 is TGCGCCAGCAGCTTGGCGGGGCCAGGAACAGATACGCAGTATTTT.

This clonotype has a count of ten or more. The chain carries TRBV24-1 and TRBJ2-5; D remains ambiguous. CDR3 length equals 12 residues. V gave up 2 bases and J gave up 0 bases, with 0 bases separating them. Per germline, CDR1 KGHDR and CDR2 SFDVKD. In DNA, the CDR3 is TGTGCCACCAGTGATTACCAAGAGACCCAGTACTTC. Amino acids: CATSDYQETQYF.

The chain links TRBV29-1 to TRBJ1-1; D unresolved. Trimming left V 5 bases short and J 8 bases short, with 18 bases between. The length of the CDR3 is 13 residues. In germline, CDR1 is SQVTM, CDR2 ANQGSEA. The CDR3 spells CSVQSRYGEEAFF. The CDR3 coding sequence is TGCAGCGTTCAGTCACGTTATGGGGAGGAAGCTTTCTTT.

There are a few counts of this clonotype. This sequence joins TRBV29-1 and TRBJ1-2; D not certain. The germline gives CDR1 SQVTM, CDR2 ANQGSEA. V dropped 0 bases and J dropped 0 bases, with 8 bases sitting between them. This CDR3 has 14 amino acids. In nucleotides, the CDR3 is TGCAGCGTTGAAGATCGACTGTCTAACTATGGCTACACCTTC. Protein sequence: CSVEDRLSNYGYTF. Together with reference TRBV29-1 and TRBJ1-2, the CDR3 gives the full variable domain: SAVISQKPSRDICQRGTSLTIQCQVDSQVTMMFWYRQQPGQSLTLIATANQGSEATYESGFVIDKFPISRPNLTFSTLTVSNMSPEDSSIYLCSVEDRLSNYGYTFGSGTRLTVV.

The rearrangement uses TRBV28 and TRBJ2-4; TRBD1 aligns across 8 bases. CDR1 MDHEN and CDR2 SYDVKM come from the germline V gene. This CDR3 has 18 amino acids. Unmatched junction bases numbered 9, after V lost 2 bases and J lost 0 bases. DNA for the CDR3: TGTGCCAGCAGTTTAGCGCGACAGGGGATACTAGCCAAAAACATTCAGTACTTC. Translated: CASSLARQGILAKNIQYF.

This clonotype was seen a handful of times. The CDR3 sequence is CASRETRNQPQHF. The CDR3 DNA follows: TGTGCCAGCAGAGAAACACGCAATCAGCCCCAGCATTTT. The V call is TRBV6-2 or TRBV6-3, the J call TRBJ1-5; D gene ambiguous. V lost 6 bases and J lost 2, with 8 bases in between. Germline V gives CDR1 MNHEY, CDR2 SVGEGT. The CDR3 has 13 amino acids.